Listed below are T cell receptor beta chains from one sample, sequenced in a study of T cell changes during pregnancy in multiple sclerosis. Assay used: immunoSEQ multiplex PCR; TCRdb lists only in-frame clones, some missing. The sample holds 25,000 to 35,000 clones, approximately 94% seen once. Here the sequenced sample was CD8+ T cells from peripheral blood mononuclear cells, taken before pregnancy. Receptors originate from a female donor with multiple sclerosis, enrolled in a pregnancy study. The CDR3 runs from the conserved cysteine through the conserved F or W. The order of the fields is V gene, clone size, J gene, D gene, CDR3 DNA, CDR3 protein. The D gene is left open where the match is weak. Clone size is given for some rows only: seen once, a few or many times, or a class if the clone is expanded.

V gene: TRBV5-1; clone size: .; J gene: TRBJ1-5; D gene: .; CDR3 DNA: TGCGCCAGCAGCCCGGAGGGCCATCAGCCCCAGCATTTT; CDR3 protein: CASSPEGHQPQHF
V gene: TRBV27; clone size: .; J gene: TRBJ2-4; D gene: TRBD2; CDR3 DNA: TGTGCCAGCAGTTTGGCTAGCGGGAGTAGCTACATTCAGTACTTC; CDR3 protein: CASSLASGSSYIQYF
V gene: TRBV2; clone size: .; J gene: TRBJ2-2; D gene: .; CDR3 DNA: TGTGCCAGACAGGGGAACACCGGGGAGCTGTTTTTT; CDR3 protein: CARQGNTGELFF
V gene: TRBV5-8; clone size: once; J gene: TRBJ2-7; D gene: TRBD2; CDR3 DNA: TGTGCCAGCAGCAGAGTAGGCGGGAGGGCCACCTACGAGCAGTACTTC; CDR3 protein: CASSRVGGRATYEQYF
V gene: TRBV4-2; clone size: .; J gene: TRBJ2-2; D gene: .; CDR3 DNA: TGTGCCAGCAGCCAAGGAGCTCCCGGGGAGCTGTTTTTT; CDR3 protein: CASSQGAPGELFF
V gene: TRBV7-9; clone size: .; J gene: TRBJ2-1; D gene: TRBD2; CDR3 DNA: TGTGCCAGCAGCTCGCCTACTAGCGGGGAATCCTACAATGAGCAGTTCTTC; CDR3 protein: CASSSPTSGESYNEQFF
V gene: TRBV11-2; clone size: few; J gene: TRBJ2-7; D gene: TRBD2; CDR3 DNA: TGTGCCAGCAGCGGAAGCGGGGGGGGGATTTACGAGCAGTACTTC; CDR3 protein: CASSGSGGGIYEQYF
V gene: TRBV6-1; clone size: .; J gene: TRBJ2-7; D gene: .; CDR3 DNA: TGTGCCAGCAGTGAAGGTAGTATGTACGAGCAGTACTTC; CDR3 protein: CASSEGSMYEQYF
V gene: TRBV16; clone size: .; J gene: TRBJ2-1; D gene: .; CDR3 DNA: TGTGCCAGCAGCCAATGGGAGTCCGGGAGTTCCTACAATGAGCAGTTCTTC; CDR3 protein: CASSQWESGSSYNEQFF
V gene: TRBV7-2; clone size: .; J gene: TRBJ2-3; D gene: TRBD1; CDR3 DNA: TGTGCCAGCAGCCCATGGACAGGATACGATACGCAGTATTTT; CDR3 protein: CASSPWTGYDTQYF
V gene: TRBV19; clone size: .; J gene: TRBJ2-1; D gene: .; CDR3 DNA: TGTGCCAGTAGTTTTCAGGGGCGTTACAATGAGCAGTTCTTC; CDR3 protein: CASSFQGRYNEQFF
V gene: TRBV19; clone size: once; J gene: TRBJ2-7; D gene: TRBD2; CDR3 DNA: TGTGCCAGTAGTATACCGGCGGGAGGCGAGCAGTACTTC; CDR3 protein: CASSIPAGGEQYF
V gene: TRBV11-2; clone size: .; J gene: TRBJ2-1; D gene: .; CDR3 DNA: TGTGCCAGCAGCTTAACGCCAGGTAGGATCAATGAGCAGTTCTTC; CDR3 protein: CASSLTPGRINEQFF
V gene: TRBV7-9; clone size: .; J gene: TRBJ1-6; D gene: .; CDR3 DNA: TGTGCCAGCAGCTTAGGAGGCTCACCCCTCCACTTT; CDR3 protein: CASSLGGSPLHF
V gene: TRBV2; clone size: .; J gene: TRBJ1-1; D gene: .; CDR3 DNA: TGTGCCAGCCTAGTGAGTGAAGCTTTCTTT; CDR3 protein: CASLVSEAFF
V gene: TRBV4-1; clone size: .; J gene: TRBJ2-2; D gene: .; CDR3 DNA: TGCGCCAGCAGCCTCGCAGCCGGCGGGGCCGGGGAGCTGTTTTTT; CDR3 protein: CASSLAAGGAGELFF
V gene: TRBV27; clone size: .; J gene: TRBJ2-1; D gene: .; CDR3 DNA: TGTGCCAGCAGTTTATCGCAGACTACCCCGCAGTTCTTC; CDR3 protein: CASSLSQTTPQFF
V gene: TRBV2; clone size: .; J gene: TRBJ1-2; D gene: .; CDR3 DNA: TGTGCCAGCAGGCTCCCGACAGGAGATGGGTATGGCTACACCTTC; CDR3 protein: CASRLPTGDGYGYTF
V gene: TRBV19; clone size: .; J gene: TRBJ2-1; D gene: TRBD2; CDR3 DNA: TGTGCCAGTAGTATGATCGGTGATGGACTAGCGGGAACGCTTCCCTACAATGAGCAGTTCTTC; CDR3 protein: CASSMIGDGLAGTLPYNEQFF
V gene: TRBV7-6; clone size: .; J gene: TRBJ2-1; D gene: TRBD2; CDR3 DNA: TGTGCCAGCAGCCCCTGGTTGGGGACTAGCGGGGGGCTCGAGCAGTTCTTC; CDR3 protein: CASSPWLGTSGGLEQFF
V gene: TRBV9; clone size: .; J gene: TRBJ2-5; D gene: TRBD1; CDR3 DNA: TGTGCCAGCAGCGCAGGGGGCGGAGAGACCCAGTACTTC; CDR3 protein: CASSAGGGETQYF
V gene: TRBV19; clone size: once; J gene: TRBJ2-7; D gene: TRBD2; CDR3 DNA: TGTGCCAGTAGTATTTCTACGGGGGGGCTTACCTACGAGCAGTACTTC; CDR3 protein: CASSISTGGLTYEQYF
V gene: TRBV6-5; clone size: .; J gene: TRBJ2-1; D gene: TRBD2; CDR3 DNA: TGTGCCAGCACACGCGGGAGGCACAATGAGCAGTTCTTC; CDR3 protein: CASTRGRHNEQFF
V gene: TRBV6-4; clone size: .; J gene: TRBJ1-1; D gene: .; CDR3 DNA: TGTGCCAGCAGTGACGGGCAACCTGAAGCTTTCTTT; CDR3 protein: CASSDGQPEAFF
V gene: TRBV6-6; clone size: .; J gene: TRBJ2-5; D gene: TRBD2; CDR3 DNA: TGTGCCAGCAGTTACGATGGGACTAGCGGACAAGAGACCCAGTACTTC; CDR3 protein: CASSYDGTSGQETQYF
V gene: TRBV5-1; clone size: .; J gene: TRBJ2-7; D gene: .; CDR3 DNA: TGCGCCAGCAGCCCCGTAGCCCTCTTAGGATCGGGCGAGCAGTACTTC; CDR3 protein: CASSPVALLGSGEQYF
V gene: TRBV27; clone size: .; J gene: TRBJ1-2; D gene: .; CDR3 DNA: TGTGCCAGCAGTTTACGGTTGACAGCTAAAGACTATGGCTACACCTTC; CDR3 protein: CASSLRLTAKDYGYTF
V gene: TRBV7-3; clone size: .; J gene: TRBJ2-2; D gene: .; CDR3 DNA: TGTGCCAGCAGCTTAACGAGCTCCTCGGAGCTGTTTTTT; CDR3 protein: CASSLTSSSELFF
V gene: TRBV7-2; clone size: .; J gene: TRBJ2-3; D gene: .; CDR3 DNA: TGTGCCAGCAGCTTATCGGGGGTTGAGGTCACAGATACGCAGTATTTT; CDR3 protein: CASSLSGVEVTDTQYF
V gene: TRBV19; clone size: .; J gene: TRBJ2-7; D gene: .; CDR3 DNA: TGTGCCAGTAGTACCGGGTTGAACGAGCAGTACTTC; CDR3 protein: CASSTGLNEQYF
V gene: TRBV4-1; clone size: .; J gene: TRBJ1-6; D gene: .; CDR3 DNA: TGCGCCAGCAGCCGAGGGGGAATTATAGAATCACCCCTCCACTTT; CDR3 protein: CASSRGGIIESPLHF
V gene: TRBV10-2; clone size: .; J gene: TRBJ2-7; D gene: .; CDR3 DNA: TGCGCCAGCAGGACTCGCGTGTCCTACGAGCAGTACTTC; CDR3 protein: CASRTRVSYEQYF
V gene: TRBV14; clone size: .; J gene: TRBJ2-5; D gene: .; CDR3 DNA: TGTGCCAGCAGCCCAGGCCAAGAGACCCAGTACTTC; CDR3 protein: CASSPGQETQYF
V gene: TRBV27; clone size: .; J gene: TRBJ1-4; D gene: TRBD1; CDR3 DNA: TGTGCCAGCAGTGCGCCGGGACAGGGAGTTGAAAAACTGTTTTTT; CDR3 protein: CASSAPGQGVEKLFF
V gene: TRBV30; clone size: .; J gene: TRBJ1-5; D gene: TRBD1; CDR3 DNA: TGTGCCTGGAGTCCCGGGACAGGGAGTCAGCCCCAGCATTTT; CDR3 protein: CAWSPGTGSQPQHF
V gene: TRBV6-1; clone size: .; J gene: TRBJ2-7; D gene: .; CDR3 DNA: TGTGCCAGCAGTGAGGCCAGGGAAACAACCTACGAGCAGTACTTC; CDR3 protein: CASSEARETTYEQYF
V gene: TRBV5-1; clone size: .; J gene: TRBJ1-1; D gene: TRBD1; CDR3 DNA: TGCGCCAGCAGCTTGGGTCTGGGACAGGGGATTGCCGTGAACACTGAAGCTTTCTTT; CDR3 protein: CASSLGLGQGIAVNTEAFF
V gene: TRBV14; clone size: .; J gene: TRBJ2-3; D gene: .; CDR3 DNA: TGTGCCAGCAGCCAAGTTACCTACACAGATACGCAGTATTTT; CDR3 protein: CASSQVTYTDTQYF
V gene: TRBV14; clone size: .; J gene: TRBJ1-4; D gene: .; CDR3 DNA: TGTGCCAGCAGGGGGAGTGCTAATGAAAAACTGTTTTTT; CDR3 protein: CASRGSANEKLFF
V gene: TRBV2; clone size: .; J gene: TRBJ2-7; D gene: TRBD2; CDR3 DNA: TGTGCCAGCAGTGAAGACGGGAGGGAGCAGTACTTC; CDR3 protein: CASSEDGREQYF
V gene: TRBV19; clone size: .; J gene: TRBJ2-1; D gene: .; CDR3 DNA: TGTGCCACCCAGGGTAGCGGTTACAATGAGCAGTTCTTC; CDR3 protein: CATQGSGYNEQFF
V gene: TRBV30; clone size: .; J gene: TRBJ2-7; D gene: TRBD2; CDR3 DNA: TGTGCCTTGACTAGCGGGAGAGGAGAATGGTACGAGCAGTACTTC; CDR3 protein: CALTSGRGEWYEQYF